This T cell receptor beta chain came from a study of Ad26.COV2.S vaccination and SARS-CoV-2 variants. Using immunoSEQ multiplex PCR, the repertoire was profiled, and TCRdb retains in-frame clones only, with some absent. The profile shows around 300,000 clones, roughly 88% of them singletons. Germline V lookup: CDR1 KGHSH, CDR2 LQKENI. Trimming left V 5 bases short and J 0 bases short, with 13 bases between. The CDR3 is made up of 15 amino acids. Treatment reported: around 19 received Ad26.COV2.S at low or high dose, single or two shots; about 5 received placebo; per-sample allocation not given. Sampling took place 63 days after the first vaccine or placebo injection.

This specimen consisted of peripheral blood, obtained in a trial of Ad26.COV2.S vaccine versus placebo. The V and J genes are TRBV18 and TRBJ1-1, with a possible D match to TRBD1 (5 bases). The receptor's source is a person between 18 and 65 years old who received the Ad26.COV2.S COVID-19 vaccine or a placebo. DNA of the CDR3: TGTGCCAGCTCAGTCGACAGCGTAATGAACACTGAAGCTTTCTTT. Encoded protein: CASSVDSVMNTEAFF.